This T cell receptor beta chain emerged from a study of T-cell reconstitution after alpha-beta-depleted transplantation in children. Study-wide results and caveats: T cells produced anew were the main source of T-cell counts and diversity one year after transplant.

This clonotype occurred many times. Its antigen is still unknown. The library targeted TCRbeta and was prepared with unique molecular identifiers. TCRdb reprocessed the PCR reads with MiXCR, giving one entry per CDR3 protein. The sample contains a few hundred thousand distinct CDR3 sequences, roughly a tenth of which appear only once. Per germline, CDR1 SGHAT and CDR2 FQNNGV. Trimming shortened V by 2 bases and J by 2 bases, and 20 bases separated the two germline ends. This CDR3 is built from 18 residues. The V gene is TRBV11-2, the J gene TRBJ2-3; D might be TRBD2 (5 bases). The material sequenced was PBMCs, taken before TCRalphabeta/CD19-depleted stem cell transplant. The sequence came from a boy less than two years old with acute myeloid leukemia, due to receive a stem cell transplant. The chain's CDR3 is CASSLTRPAGGSTDTQYF. The CDR3 DNA reads TGTGCCAGCAGCTTAACCCGGCCGGCGGGCGGCTCCACAGATACGCAGTATTTT.